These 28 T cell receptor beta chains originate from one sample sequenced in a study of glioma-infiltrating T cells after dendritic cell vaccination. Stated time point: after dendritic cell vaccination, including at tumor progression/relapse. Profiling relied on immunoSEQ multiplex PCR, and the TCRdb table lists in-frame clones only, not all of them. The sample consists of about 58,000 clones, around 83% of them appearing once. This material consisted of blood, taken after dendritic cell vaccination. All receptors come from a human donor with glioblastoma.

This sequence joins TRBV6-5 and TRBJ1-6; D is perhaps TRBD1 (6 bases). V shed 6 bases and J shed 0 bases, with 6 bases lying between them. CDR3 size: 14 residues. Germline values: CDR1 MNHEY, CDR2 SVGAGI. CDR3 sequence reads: CASRDSSYNSPLHF. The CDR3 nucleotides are TGTGCCAGCAGGGACAGCTCCTATAATTCACCCCTCCACTTT.

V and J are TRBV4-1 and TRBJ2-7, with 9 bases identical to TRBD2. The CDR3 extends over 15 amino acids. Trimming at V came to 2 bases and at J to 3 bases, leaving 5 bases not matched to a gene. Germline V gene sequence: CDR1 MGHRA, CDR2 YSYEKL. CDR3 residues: CASSQSGGRLYEQYF. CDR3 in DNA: TGCGCCAGCAGCCAAAGCGGGGGGAGACTCTACGAGCAGTACTTC.

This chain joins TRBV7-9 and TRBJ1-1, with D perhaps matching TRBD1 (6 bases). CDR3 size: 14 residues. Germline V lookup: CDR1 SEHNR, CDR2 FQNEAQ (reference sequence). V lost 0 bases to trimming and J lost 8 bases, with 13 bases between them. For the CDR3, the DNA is TGTGCCAGCAGCTTAGCCCACAGGGTAGCCGAAGCTTTCTTT. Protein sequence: CASSLAHRVAEAFF.

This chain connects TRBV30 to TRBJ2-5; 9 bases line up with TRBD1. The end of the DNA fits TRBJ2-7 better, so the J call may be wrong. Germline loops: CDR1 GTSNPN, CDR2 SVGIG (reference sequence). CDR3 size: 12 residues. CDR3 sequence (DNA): TGTGCCTGGCGGGGGACAGGGTTCGAGCAGTACTTC. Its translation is CAWRGTGFEQYF.

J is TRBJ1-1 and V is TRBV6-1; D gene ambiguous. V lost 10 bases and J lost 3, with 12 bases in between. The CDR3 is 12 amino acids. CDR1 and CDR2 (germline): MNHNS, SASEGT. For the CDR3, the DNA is TGTGCCACCACTATGAGATACACTGAAGCTTTCTTT. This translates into CATTMRYTEAFF.

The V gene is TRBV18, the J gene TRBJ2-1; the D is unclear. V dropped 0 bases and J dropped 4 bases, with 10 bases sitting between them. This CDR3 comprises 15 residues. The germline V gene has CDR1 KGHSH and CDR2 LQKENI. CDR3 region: CASSPPPGQYNEQFF. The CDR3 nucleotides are TGTGCCAGCTCACCACCGCCAGGCCAATACAATGAGCAGTTCTTC.

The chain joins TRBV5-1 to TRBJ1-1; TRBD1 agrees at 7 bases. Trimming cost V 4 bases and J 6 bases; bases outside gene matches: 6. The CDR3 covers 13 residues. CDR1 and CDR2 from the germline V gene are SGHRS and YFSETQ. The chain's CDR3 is CASSIDRDAEAFF. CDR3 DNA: TGCGCCAGCAGCATAGACAGGGACGCTGAAGCTTTCTTT.

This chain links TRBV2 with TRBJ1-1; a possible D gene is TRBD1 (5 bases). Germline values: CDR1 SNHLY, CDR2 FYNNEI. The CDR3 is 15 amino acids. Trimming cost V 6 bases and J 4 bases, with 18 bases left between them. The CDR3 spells CASSPEWGGSTEAFF. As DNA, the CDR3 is TGTGCCAGCAGCCCCGAGTGGGGGGGATCCACTGAAGCTTTCTTT.

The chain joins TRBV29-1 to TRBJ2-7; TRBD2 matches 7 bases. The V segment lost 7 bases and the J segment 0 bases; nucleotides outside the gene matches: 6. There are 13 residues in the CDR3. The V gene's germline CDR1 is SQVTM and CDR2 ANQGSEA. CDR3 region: CSAEGGSSYEQYF. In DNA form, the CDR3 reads TGCAGCGCAGAAGGCGGGAGCTCCTACGAGCAGTACTTC.

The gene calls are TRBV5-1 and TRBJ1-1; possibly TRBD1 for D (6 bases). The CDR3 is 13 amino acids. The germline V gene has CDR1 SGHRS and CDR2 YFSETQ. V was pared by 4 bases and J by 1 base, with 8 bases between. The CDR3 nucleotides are TGCGCCAGCAGCCCAGGGGAGAACACTGAAGCTTTCTTT. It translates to CASSPGENTEAFF.

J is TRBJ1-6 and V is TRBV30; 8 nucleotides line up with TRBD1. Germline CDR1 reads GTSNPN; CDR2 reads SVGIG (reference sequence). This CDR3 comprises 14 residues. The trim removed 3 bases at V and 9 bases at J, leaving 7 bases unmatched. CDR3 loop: CAWRTGAGISPLHF. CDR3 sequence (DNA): TGTGCCTGGAGGACAGGGGCAGGAATTTCACCCCTCCACTTT.

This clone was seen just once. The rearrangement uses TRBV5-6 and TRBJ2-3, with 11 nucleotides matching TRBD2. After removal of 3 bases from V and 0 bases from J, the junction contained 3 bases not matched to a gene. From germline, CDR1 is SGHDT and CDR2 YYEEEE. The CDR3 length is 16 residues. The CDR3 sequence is CASSWGLAASTDTQYF. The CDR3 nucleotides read TGTGCCAGCAGCTGGGGACTAGCGGCTAGCACAGATACGCAGTATTTT.

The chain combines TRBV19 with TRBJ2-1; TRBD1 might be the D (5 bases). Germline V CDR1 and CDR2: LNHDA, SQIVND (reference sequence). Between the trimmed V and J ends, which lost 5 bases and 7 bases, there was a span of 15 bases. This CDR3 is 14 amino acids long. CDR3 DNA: TGTGCCAGTAGTTTCCCAGGGCCTGGGAATGAGCAGTTCTTC. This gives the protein CASSFPGPGNEQFF. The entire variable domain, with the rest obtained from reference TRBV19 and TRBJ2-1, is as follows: DGGITQSPKYLFRKEGQNVTLSCEQNLNHDAMYWYRQDPGQGLRLIYYSQIVNDFQKGDIAEGYSVSREKKESFPLTVTSAQKNPTAFYLCASSFPGPGNEQFFGPGTRLTVL.

The CDR3, as DNA: TGTGCCAGTAGTATCCCAGCCGGGGAGCTGTTTTTT. This sequence encodes CASSIPAGELFF. This rearrangement joins TRBV19 to TRBJ2-2; D is uncertain. The CDR3 is 12 amino acids. CDR1 is LNHDA, CDR2 SQIVND, per germline (reference sequence). Deletions cut 3 bases from V and 6 bases from J, with 5 bases between. Combining the CDR3 with reference TRBV19 and TRBJ2-2 gives the whole variable domain DGGITQSPKYLFRKEGQNVTLSCEQNLNHDAMYWYRQDPGQGLRLIYYSQIVNDFQKGDIAEGYSVSREKKESFPLTVTSAQKNPTAFYLCASSIPAGELFFGEGSRLTVL.

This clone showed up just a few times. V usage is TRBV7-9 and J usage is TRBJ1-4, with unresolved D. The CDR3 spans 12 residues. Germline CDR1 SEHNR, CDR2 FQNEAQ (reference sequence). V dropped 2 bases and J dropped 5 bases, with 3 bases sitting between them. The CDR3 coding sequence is TGTGCCAGCAGCTTACCAAATGAAAAACTGTTTTTT. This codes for CASSLPNEKLFF.

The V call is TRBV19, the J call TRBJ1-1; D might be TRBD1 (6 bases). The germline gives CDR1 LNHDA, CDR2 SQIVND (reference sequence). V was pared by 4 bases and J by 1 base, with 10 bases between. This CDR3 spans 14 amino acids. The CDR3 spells CASSTRQANTEAFF. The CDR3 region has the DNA TGTGCCAGTAGTACAAGACAGGCGAACACTGAAGCTTTCTTT.

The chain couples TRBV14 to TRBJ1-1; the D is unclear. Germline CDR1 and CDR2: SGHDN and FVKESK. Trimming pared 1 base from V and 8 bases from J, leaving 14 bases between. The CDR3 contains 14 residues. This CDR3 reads CASSQVRDYPEAFF. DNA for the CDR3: TGTGCCAGCAGCCAAGTACGAGACTACCCAGAAGCTTTCTTT.

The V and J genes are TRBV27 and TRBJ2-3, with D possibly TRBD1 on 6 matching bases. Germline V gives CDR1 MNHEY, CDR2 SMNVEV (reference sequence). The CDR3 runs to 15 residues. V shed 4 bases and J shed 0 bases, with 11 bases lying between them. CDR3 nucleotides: TGTGCCAGCAGTTCATTGACAGGTAGCACAGATACGCAGTATTTT. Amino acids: CASSSLTGSTDTQYF.

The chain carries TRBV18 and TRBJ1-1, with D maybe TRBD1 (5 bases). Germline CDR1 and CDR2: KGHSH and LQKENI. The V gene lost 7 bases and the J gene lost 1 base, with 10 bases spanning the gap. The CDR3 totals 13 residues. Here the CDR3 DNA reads TGTGCCAGCTGGGGGACTGCGAACACTGAAGCTTTCTTT. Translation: CASWGTANTEAFF. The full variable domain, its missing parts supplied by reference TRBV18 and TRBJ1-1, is NAGVMQNPRHLVRRRGQEARLRCSPMKGHSHVYWYRQLPEEGLKFMVYLQKENIIDESGMPKERFSAEFPKEGPSILRIQQVVRGDSAAYFCASWGTANTEAFFGQGTRLTVV.

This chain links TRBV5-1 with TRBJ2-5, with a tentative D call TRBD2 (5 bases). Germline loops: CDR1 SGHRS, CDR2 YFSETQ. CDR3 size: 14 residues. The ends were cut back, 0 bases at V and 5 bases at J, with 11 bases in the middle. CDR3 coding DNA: TGCGCCAGCAGCTTGGTGGTAGCGACGGAGACCCAGTACTTC. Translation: CASSLVVATETQYF.

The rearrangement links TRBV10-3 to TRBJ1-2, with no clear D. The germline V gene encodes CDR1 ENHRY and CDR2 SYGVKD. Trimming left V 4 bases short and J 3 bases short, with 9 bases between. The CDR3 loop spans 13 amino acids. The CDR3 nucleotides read TGTGCCATCAGTGGCGGGGAGGACTATGGCTACACCTTC. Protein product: CAISGGEDYGYTF.

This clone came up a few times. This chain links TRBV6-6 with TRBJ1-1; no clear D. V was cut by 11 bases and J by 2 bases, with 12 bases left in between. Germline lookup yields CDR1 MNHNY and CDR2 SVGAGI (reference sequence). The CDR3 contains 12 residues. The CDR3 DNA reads TGTGCCGGAGGGCGGAGTAACACTGAAGCTTTCTTT. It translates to CAGGRSNTEAFF.

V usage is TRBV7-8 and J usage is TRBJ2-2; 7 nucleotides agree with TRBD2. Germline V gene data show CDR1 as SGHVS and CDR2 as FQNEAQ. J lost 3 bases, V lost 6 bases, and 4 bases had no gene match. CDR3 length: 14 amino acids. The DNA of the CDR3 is TGTGCCAGCAGTCTCAGCGGGGACACCGGGGAGCTGTTTTTT. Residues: CASSLSGDTGELFF.

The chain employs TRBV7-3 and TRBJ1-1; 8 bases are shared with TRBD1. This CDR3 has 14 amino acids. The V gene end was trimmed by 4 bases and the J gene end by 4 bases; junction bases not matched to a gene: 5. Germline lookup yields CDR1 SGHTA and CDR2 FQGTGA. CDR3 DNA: TGTGCCAGCAGCTCACAGGGGGACAGCACTGAAGCTTTCTTT. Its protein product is CASSSQGDSTEAFF.

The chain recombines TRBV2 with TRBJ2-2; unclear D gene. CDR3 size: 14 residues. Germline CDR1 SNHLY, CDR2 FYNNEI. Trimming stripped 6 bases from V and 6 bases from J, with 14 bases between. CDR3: CASSGFELPGELFF. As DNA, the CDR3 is TGTGCCAGCAGCGGTTTTGAGCTCCCCGGGGAGCTGTTTTTT. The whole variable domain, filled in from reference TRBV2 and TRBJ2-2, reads EPEVTQTPSHQVTQMGQEVILRCVPISNHLYFYWYRQILGQKVEFLVSFYNNEISEKSEIFDDQFSVERPDGSNFTLKIRSTKLEDSAMYFCASSGFELPGELFFGEGSRLTVL.

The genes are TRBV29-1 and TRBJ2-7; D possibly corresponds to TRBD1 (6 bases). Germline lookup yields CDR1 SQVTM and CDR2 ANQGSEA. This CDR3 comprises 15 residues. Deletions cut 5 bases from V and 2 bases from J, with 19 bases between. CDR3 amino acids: CSVLKLQGLTYEQYF. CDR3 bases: TGCAGCGTTCTTAAGTTACAGGGCCTAACCTACGAGCAGTACTTC.

CDR3 DNA: TGTGCCAGCAGCACGGGACACTCGAACACTGAAGCTTTCTTT. Amino acids: CASSTGHSNTEAFF. The rearrangement uses TRBV6-5 and TRBJ1-1; D might be TRBD1 (6 bases). Germline V gene data show CDR1 as MNHEY and CDR2 as SVGAGI. V was cut by 6 bases and J by 1 base, with 12 bases left in between. This CDR3 is built from 14 residues.

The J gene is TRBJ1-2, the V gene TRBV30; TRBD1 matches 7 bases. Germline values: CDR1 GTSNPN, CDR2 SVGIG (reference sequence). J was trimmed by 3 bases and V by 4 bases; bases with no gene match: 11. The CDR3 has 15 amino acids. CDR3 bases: TGTGCCTGGACCAGGGCCGGGACAGAGGACTATGGCTACACCTTC. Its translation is CAWTRAGTEDYGYTF.